Sequencing of this T cell receptor (beta chain) was carried out in a study of tumour-infiltrating T cells in Burkitt lymphoma. As for the study in general: Survival, overall and progression-free, tracked with productive clonality.

Method: immunoSEQ multiplex PCR; TCRdb's copy keeps in-frame clones and lacks some. The table records thousands of clones, about four fifths of them present only once. In germline, CDR1 is SGHRS, CDR2 YFSETQ. The CDR3 runs to 13 residues. Remarks on this clone: Compared with germline, one end of the junction differs, possibly owing to a read error.

This TCR came from a human donor with diffuse large B-cell lymphoma. The V and J genes are TRBV5-1 and TRBJ1-2; D remains unclear. The sequenced sample consisted of tumor tissue. CDR3 in DNA: TGCGCCAGCAGCCGAGCGGGTACGAATGGCTATACCTTC. Encoded protein: CASSRAGTNGYTF.